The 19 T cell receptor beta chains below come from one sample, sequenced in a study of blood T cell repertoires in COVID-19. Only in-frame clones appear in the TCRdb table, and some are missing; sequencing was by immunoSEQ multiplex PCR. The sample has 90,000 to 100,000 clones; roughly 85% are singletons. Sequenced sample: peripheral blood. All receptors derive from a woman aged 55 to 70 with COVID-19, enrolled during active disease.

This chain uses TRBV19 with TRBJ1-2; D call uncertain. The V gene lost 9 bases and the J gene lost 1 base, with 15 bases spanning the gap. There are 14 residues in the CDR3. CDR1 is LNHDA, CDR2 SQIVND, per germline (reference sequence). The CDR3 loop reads CASGVYSFNYGYTF. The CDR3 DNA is TGTGCCAGCGGGGTTTATTCCTTTAACTATGGCTACACCTTC.

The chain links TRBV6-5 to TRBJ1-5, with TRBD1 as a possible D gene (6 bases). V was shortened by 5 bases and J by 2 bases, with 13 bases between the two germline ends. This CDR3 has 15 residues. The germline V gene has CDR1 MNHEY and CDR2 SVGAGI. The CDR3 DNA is TGTGCCAGCAGTCCGGACAGTTACGGCAATCAGCCCCAGCATTTT. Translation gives CASSPDSYGNQPQHF.

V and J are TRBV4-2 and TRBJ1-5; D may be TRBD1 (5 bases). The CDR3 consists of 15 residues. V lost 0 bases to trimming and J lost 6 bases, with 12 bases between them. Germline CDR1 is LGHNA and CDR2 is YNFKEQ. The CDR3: CASSQDRTGGQPQHF. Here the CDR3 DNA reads TGTGCCAGCAGCCAAGATCGAACAGGTGGTCAGCCCCAGCATTTT.

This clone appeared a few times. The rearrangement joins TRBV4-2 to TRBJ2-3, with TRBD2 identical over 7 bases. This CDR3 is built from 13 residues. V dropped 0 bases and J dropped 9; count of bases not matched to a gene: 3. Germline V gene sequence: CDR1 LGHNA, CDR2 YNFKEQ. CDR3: CASSQDSGPTQYF. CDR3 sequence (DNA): TGTGCCAGCAGCCAAGATAGCGGGCCAACGCAGTATTTT.

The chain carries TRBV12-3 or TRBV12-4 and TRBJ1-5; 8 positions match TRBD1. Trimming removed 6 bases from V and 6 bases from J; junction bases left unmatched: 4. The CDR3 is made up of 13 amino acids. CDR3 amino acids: CASSRTGSQPQHF. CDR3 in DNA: TGTGCCAGCAGCCGGACAGGGAGTCAGCCCCAGCATTTT.

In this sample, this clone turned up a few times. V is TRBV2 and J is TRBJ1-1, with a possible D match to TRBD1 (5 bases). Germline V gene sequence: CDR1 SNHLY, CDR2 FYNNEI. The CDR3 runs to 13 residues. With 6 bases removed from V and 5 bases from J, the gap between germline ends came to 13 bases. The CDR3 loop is CASSPGGETEAFF. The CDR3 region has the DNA TGTGCCAGCAGCCCTGGGGGGGAAACTGAAGCTTTCTTT.

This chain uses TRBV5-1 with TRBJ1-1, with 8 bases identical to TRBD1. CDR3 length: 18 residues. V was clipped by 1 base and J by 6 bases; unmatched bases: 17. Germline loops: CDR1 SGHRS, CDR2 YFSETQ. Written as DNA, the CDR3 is TGCGCCAGCAGCTTGTCCGGGACAGGCTCGGCTTGGGGCCCTGAAGCTTTCTTT. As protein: CASSLSGTGSAWGPEAFF.

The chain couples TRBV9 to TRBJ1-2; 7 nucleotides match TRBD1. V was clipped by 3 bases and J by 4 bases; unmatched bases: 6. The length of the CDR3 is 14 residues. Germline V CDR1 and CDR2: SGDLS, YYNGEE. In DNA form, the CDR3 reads TGTGCCAGCAGCGCGACGGGGACAGTCTATGGCTACACCTTC. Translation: CASSATGTVYGYTF.

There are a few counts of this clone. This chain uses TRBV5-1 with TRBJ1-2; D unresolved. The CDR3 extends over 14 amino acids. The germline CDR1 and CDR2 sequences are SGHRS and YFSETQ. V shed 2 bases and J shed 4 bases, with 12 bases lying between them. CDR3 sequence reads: CASSFSTSSYGYTF. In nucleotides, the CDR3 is TGCGCCAGCAGCTTTTCGACTAGTAGCTATGGCTACACCTTC.

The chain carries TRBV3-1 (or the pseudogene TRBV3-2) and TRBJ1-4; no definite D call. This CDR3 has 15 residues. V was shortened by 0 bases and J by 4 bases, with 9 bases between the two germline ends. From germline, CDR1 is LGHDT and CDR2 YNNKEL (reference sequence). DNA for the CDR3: TGTGCCAGCAGCCAAGATCATCGACATAATGAAAAACTGTTTTTT. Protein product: CASSQDHRHNEKLFF.

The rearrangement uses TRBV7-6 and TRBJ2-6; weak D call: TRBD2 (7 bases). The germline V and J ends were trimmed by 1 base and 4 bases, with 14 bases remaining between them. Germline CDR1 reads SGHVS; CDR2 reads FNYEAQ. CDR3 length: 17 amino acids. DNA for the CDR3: TGTGCCAGCAGCTTAGTAATGGGGGGGGCCGGGGCCAACGTCCTGACTTTC. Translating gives CASSLVMGGAGANVLTF.

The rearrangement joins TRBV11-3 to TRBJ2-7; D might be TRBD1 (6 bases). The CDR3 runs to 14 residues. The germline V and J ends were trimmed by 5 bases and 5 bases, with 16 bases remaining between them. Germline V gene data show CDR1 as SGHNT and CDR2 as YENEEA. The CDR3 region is CASSTGTPRDEQYF. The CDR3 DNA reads TGTGCCAGCAGCACCGGGACACCGAGGGACGAGCAGTACTTC.

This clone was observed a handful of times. The CDR3, as DNA: TGTGCCAGCAGCCAGACACTTTGGGACACTGAAGCTTTCTTT. It specifies CASSQTLWDTEAFF. The rearrangement uses TRBV5-8 and TRBJ1-1; D not resolved. The CDR3 consists of 14 residues. Germline V gene sequence: CDR1 SGHTS, CDR2 YDEGEE. V dropped 4 bases and J dropped 3 bases, with 13 bases sitting between them.

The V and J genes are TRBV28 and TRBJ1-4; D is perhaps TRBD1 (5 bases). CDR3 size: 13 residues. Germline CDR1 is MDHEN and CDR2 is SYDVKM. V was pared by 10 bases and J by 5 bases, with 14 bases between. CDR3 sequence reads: CATGDSPNEKLFF. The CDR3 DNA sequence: TGTGCCACCGGAGACAGCCCCAATGAAAAACTGTTTTTT.

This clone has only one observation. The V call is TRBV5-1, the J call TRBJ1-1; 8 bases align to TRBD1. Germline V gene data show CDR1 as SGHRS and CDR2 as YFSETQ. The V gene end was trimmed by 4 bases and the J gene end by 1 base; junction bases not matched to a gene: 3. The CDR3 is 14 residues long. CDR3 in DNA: TGCGCCAGCAGCCCCGGGACAGGGAACACTGAAGCTTTCTTT. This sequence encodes CASSPGTGNTEAFF.

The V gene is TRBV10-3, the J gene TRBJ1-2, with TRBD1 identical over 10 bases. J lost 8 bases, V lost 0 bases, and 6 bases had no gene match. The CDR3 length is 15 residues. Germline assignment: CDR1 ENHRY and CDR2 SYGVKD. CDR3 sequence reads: CAISESYRDRGGYTF. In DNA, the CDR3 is TGTGCCATCAGTGAGTCTTACCGGGACAGGGGAGGCTACACCTTC.

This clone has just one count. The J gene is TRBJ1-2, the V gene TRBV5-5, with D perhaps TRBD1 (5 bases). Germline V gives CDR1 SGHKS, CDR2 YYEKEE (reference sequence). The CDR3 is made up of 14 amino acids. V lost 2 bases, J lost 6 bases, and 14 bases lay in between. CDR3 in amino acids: CASSFSAGPDGYTF. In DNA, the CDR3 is TGTGCCAGCAGCTTTTCGGCAGGGCCGGATGGCTACACCTTC.

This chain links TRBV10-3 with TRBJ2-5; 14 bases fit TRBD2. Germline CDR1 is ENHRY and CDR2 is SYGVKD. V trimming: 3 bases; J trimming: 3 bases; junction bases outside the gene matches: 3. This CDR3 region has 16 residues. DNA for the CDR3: TGTGCCATCAGTGACGGACTAGCGGGGGGTGAAGAGACCCAGTACTTC. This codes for CAISDGLAGGEETQYF.

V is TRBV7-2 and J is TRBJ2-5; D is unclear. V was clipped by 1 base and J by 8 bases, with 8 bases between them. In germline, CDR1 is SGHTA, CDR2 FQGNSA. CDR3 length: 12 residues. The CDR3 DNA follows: TGTGCCAGCAGCTTAGTGAGTGGTACCCAGTACTTC. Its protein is CASSLVSGTQYF. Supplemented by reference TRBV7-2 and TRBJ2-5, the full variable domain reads GAGVSQSPSNKVTEKGKDVELRCDPISGHTALYWYRQSLGQGLEFLIYFQGNSAPDKSGLPSDRFSAERTGGSVSTLTIQRTQQEDSAVYLCASSLVSGTQYFGPGTRLLVL.